A single sample is the source of the 2 T cell receptor beta chains below, sequenced in a study of blood T cell repertoires in COVID-19. The data were produced by immunoSEQ multiplex PCR, yet TCRdb's version contains in-frame clones alone and is incomplete. The table shows 210,000 or so clones, with roughly 86% occurring only once. Material: peripheral blood. The receptors were sampled from a woman aged 50 to 65 with active or convalescent COVID-19.

V is TRBV5-8 and J is TRBJ2-5, with 8 bases that match TRBD1. V dropped 0 bases and J dropped 0; count of bases not matched to a gene: 13. Germline V CDR1 and CDR2: SGHTS, YDEGEE. CDR3 length: 19 amino acids. The CDR3 region has the DNA TGTGCCAGCAGCTTGGCGCTCTCAGACAGGGGACCGTACCAAGAGACCCAGTACTTC. Translating gives CASSLALSDRGPYQETQYF.

V gene TRBV28 combines with J gene TRBJ1-5, with a weak D call TRBD1 (5 bases). Trimming left V 11 bases short and J 3 bases short, with 11 bases between. Per the germline V gene, CDR1 is MDHEN and CDR2 is SYDVKM. The CDR3 consists of 12 residues. CDR3 coding DNA: TGTGCCGGCGGGACCAACAATCAGCCCCAGCATTTT. Protein: CAGGTNNQPQHF.